This is a list of T cell receptor beta chains from one sample in a study of blood T cell repertoires in COVID-19. Measured with immunoSEQ multiplex PCR; TCRdb has only the in-frame clones, and not every one. The data show a few hundred thousand clones, around 86% seen once. Material: PBMCs or T cells enriched from blood (not recorded which). The receptors come from a woman in her fifties or sixties who had recovered from COVID-19. CDR3s include the opening cysteine and the closing phenylalanine or tryptophan. A D gene is named only where the DNA matches it firmly. Clone size is shown for a subset of rows, as once, few, many or a class of expanded clone.

.	TRBV11-3	TRBJ2-7	.	TGTGCCGGTCAGGGAACCTACGAGCAGTACTTC	CAGQGTYEQYF
.	TRBV10-3	TRBJ1-5	.	TGTGCCATCAGCCGAACAGGGACCGATCAGCCCCAGCATTTT	CAISRTGTDQPQHF
TRBD1	TRBV19	TRBJ1-5	.	TGTGCCAGTAGTCCGAGACAGGGGCGCAATCAGCCCCAGCATTTT	CASSPRQGRNQPQHF
.	TRBV4-2	TRBJ1-2	.	TGTGCCAGCAGCCAGGCGGGGGATGGCTACACCTTC	CASSQAGDGYTF
.	TRBV6-4	TRBJ1-5	.	TGTGCCAGCAGAGAAAGACAGGCCGACAATCAGCCCCAGCATTTT	CASRERQADNQPQHF
TRBD1	TRBV30	TRBJ2-7	few	TGTGCCTGGAGTGTCGGGACAGCCTACGAGCAGTACTTC	CAWSVGTAYEQYF
.	TRBV5-1	TRBJ1-2	.	TGCGCCAGCAGAACTCAGGGACTTAATTATGGCTACACCTTC	CASRTQGLNYGYTF
TRBD1	TRBV5-1	TRBJ2-1	.	TGCGCCACCGCACAGGGGAGAAGCTACAATGAGCAGTTCTTC	CATAQGRSYNEQFF
.	TRBV21-1	TRBJ1-1	.	TGTGCCAGCAGCAAGAGGAACAGGGGCAACACTGAAGCTTTCTTT	CASSKRNRGNTEAFF
.	TRBV19	TRBJ1-2	.	TGTGCCAGTAGTATCACCCTCGGGACTCTCGGCTATGGCTACACCTTC	CASSITLGTLGYGYTF
.	TRBV4-2	TRBJ2-2	.	TGTGCCAGCAGCCAAGATTTACTAGCCACCGGGGAGCTGTTTTTT	CASSQDLLATGELFF
TRBD2	TRBV5-1	TRBJ2-3	.	TGCGCCAGCAGCTTACTAGCGGGGGGGCCGGGGGATACGCAGTATTTT	CASSLLAGGPGDTQYF
.	TRBV2	TRBJ1-2	.	TGTGCCAGCAAAGGGGCTTCTAACTATGGCTACACCTTC	CASKGASNYGYTF
.	TRBV5-1	TRBJ2-5	.	TGCGCCAGCAGCTCTGGGCCCCAAGAGACCCAGTACTTC	CASSSGPQETQYF
.	TRBV9	TRBJ1-1	.	TGTGCCAGCAGCGTAGGTCCAGGCTGGAACACTGAAGCTTTCTTT	CASSVGPGWNTEAFF
TRBD1	TRBV5-1	TRBJ1-6	.	TGCGCCAGCAGCCAAACTCATACAGGGGGTACTAATTCACCCCTCCACTTT	CASSQTHTGGTNSPLHF
TRBD1	TRBV6-5	TRBJ1-2	.	TGTGCCAGCAGTAGGACAGGGGGGATCTATGGCTACACCTTC	CASSRTGGIYGYTF
TRBD1	TRBV11-2	TRBJ1-4	once	TGTGCCAGCAGCGATACTAAGACAGGGAGTGAAAAACTGTTTTTT	CASSDTKTGSEKLFF
TRBD1	TRBV7-9	TRBJ2-5	.	TGTGCCAGCAGCTTACAGACAGGGGGCGCGGAGACCCAGTACTTC	CASSLQTGGAETQYF
.	TRBV28	TRBJ1-2	.	TGTGCCACCCAGGGTAACTATGGCTACACCTTC	CATQGNYGYTF
.	TRBV2	TRBJ1-4	few	TGTGCCAGCAGTGATAGTTCAGGGAGGGGAACTAATGAAAAACTGTTTTTT	CASSDSSGRGTNEKLFF
.	TRBV7-2	TRBJ2-3	.	TGTGCCAGCAGCTCAGATGATTCATACCGGCGGCTCACAGATACGCAGTATTTT	CASSSDDSYRRLTDTQYF
TRBD1	TRBV13	TRBJ1-2	.	TGTGCCAGCAGCCTCCGGGACAGGGGGGGTTATGGCTACACCTTC	CASSLRDRGGYGYTF
.	TRBV27	TRBJ2-3	.	TGTGCCAGCAGCCGTCAGGGTGGCTCAGATACGCAGTATTTT	CASSRQGGSDTQYF
TRBD1	TRBV3-1/TRBV3-2	TRBJ1-4	.	TGTGCCAGCAGCCCCGGACAGGGGGCTGGTGAAAAACTGTTTTTT	CASSPGQGAGEKLFF
TRBD1	TRBV7-9	TRBJ1-1	once	TGTGCCAGCAGCTCCCCGGACAGGGGAAACACTGAAGCTTTCTTT	CASSSPDRGNTEAFF
TRBD2	TRBV9	TRBJ2-3	.	TGTGCCAGCAGCGCTAGCGGGAGGAGCACAGATACGCAGTATTTT	CASSASGRSTDTQYF
TRBD1	TRBV4-1	TRBJ1-2	.	TGCGCCAGCAGCCAAGATTATCCCCCGACAGGGCAGGATGGCTACACCTTC	CASSQDYPPTGQDGYTF
TRBD1	TRBV7-2	TRBJ1-5	.	TGTGCCAGCAGCTCTGGGGACAGGGGGCGCGGACAGCCCCAGCATTTT	CASSSGDRGRGQPQHF
TRBD1	TRBV19	TRBJ1-2	.	TGTGCCAGCTTTACTGCGGACAGGGGCCTCTATGGCTACACCTTC	CASFTADRGLYGYTF
.	TRBV4-2	TRBJ1-5	.	TGTGCCAGCAGCCAAGAACCGGGGGTCGCTCAGCCCCAGCATTTT	CASSQEPGVAQPQHF
.	TRBV7-2	TRBJ2-2	.	TGTGCCAGCAGCTTAAACAGACTAGCCGGGGAGCTGTTTTTT	CASSLNRLAGELFF
TRBD1	TRBV3-1/TRBV3-2	TRBJ1-2	.	TGTGCCAGCAGTCCCCTAGGGGGCGGTGGCTACACCTTC	CASSPLGGGGYTF
TRBD2	TRBV11-3	TRBJ2-1	.	TGTGCCAGCAGCTTACAGCGGGGGGGCGGATCCTACAATGAGCAGTTCTTC	CASSLQRGGGSYNEQFF
.	TRBV10-3	TRBJ1-1	.	TGTGCCATCAGGCCCTCGGGTGGAGACACTGAAGCTTTCTTT	CAIRPSGGDTEAFF
TRBD1	TRBV5-1	TRBJ2-6	.	TGCGCCAGCAGTCCCGGGACAGGGGCCTCTGGGGCCAACGTCCTGACTTTC	CASSPGTGASGANVLTF
TRBD1	TRBV5-5	TRBJ1-5	once	TGTGCCAGCAGCCCCTGGGACAGAAGCAATCAGCCCCAGCATTTT	CASSPWDRSNQPQHF
TRBD2	TRBV9	TRBJ2-3	.	TGTGCCAGCAGCGTAGCGGGACTAGCGGCCCAGTATTTT	CASSVAGLAAQYF
.	TRBV16	TRBJ1-1	.	TGTGCCAGCAGCCAAGTCAATGCGGGAGCTTTCTTT	CASSQVNAGAFF
.	TRBV7-3	TRBJ2-3	.	TGTGCCAGCAGCTTAACGTGGGGCAGTTCTGTCACAGATACGCAGTATTTT	CASSLTWGSSVTDTQYF
.	TRBV4-1	TRBJ2-3	.	TGCGCCAGCAGCCAAGAACAACTAGTGGGTGGAACAGATACGCAGTATTTT	CASSQEQLVGGTDTQYF
.	TRBV2	TRBJ1-2	.	TGTGCCAGCAGTGCGGCAGGGTATAACTATGGCTACACCTTC	CASSAAGYNYGYTF
TRBD1	TRBV5-6	TRBJ2-5	.	TGTGCCAGCAGTTTTGACAGGGGTCCCCAAGAGACCCAGTACTTC	CASSFDRGPQETQYF
.	TRBV5-1	TRBJ2-7	.	TGCGCCAGCAGCTTCCTTTTCGTCACGGACGGGAGCTCCTACGAGCAGTACTTC	CASSFLFVTDGSSYEQYF
TRBD2	TRBV7-6	TRBJ2-1	.	TGTGCCAGCAGCTTAGCGGTATCGGCGGGAGGCCTTCACAATGAGCAGTTCTTC	CASSLAVSAGGLHNEQFF
.	TRBV19	TRBJ1-5	.	TGTGCCAGTAGCCAGGGGTTCAGCAATCAGCCCCAGCATTTT	CASSQGFSNQPQHF
.	TRBV7-2	TRBJ1-2	.	TGTGCCAGCACCAAGGACAGAGAGCTATCGGTTTTC	CASTKDRELSVF
TRBD1	TRBV9	TRBJ1-6	.	TGTGCCAGCAGCTCGGGACAGACTAATTCACCCCTCCACTTT	CASSSGQTNSPLHF
.	TRBV5-6	TRBJ1-5	.	TGTGCCAGCAGCTCTTGGGGCAGCCCTGGGCAGCCCCAGCATTTT	CASSSWGSPGQPQHF
.	TRBV5-1	TRBJ1-1	.	TGCGCCAGCAGCTCTTACATGAACACTGAAGCTTTCTTT	CASSSYMNTEAFF
TRBD1	TRBV19	TRBJ1-6	.	TGTGCCAGTACCCAAGGGGACAGGTCCAATTCACCCCTCCACTTT	CASTQGDRSNSPLHF
.	TRBV2	TRBJ1-2	.	TGTGCCAGCATTCCTAACCCCCGGAGGCAGCTTAACTATGGCTACACCTTC	CASIPNPRRQLNYGYTF
TRBD1	TRBV14	TRBJ1-2	.	TGTGCCAGCAGCTTTGGACAGGTGAACTATGGCTACACCTTC	CASSFGQVNYGYTF
.	TRBV6-5	TRBJ1-4	.	TGTGCCACGAAGCCATGGGGGCAATCTAATGAAAAACTGTTTTTT	CATKPWGQSNEKLFF
TRBD1	TRBV4-1	TRBJ1-5	.	TGCGCCAGCAGCAACCCGGACAGGCCGGGGAATCAGCCCCAGCATTTT	CASSNPDRPGNQPQHF